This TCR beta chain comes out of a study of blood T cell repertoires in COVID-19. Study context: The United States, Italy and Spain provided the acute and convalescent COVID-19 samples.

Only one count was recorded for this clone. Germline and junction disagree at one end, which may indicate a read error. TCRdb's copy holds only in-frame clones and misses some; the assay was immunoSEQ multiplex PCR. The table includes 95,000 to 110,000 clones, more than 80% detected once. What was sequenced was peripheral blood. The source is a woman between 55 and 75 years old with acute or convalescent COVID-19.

CDR3 DNA sequence: TGTGCTAGCAGCTTAACCATAGCGGGAGCGGGCAATGAGCAGTTCTTC. It codes for CASSLTIAGAGNEQFF. The chain combines TRBV7-7 with TRBJ2-1, with 9 bases matching TRBD2. This CDR3 has 16 amino acids. Germline loops: CDR1 SSHAT, CDR2 FNYEAQ (reference sequence).